The clone carrying this T cell receptor beta chain was counted ten times or more. Its antigen remains unknown. TCRdb ran MiXCR on the multiplex PCR reads and lists one entry per CDR3 protein. The top ten clones hold around 4.5% of a sample with 150,000 to 200,000 distinct CDR3 sequences, 31% of them seen once. These data originate in a study of breast tumors, draining lymph nodes, adjacent tissues. Breast cancer patients provided tissue from their axillary draining lymph nodes. The study's findings and limits: That most tumor T cells come from lymph nodes remained unproven.

The CDR3 is 13 residues long. Trimming cost V 0 bases and J 0 bases, with 4 bases left between them. Germline V gene data show CDR1 as SGHRS and CDR2 as YFSETQ. The material sequenced was axillary lymph node tissue. The V call is TRBV5-1, the J call TRBJ2-7; no reliable D call. The receptor comes from a female donor with breast cancer. Some clones in this sample may be carry-over from other donors' samples. CDR3 nucleotides: TGCGCCAGCAGCTTGGAACACTCCTACGAGCAGTACTTC. Its protein product is CASSLEHSYEQYF. The full variable domain, in which reference TRBV5-1 and TRBJ2-7 provide the parts outside the CDR3, is KAGVTQTPRYLIKTRGQQVTLSCSPISGHRSVSWYQQTPGQGLQFLFEYFSETQRNKGNFPGRFSGRQFSNSRSEMNVSTLELGDSALYLCASSLEHSYEQYFGPGTRLTVT.